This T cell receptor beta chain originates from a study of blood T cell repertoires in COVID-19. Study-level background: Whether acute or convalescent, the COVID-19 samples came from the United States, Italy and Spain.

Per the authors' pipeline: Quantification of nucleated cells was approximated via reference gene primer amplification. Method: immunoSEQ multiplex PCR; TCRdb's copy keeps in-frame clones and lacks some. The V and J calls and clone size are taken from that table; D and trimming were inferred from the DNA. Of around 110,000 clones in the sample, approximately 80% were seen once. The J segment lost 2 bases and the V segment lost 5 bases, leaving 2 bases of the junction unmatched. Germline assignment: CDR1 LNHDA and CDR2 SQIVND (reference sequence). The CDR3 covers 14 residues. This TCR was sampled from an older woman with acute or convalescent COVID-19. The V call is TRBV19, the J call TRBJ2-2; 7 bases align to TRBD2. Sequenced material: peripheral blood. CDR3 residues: CASSWGGNTGELFF. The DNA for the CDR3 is TGTGCCAGTAGTTGGGGGGGAAACACCGGGGAGCTGTTTTTT.